The clone carrying this TCR beta chain was found many times. Its antigen is unknown. Germline lookup yields CDR1 KGHSH and CDR2 LQKENI. CDR3 length equals 14 residues. Trimming took 1 base from V and 4 from J, leaving 8 bases between them. This sample was included in a study of regulatory T cells in long-lasting Graves disease. Study details: Graves' patients, diagnosed recently, had received antithyroid drugs under 3 months.

Both iRepertoire HTBI primers and Arm-PCR of CDR3 regions were used to build the TCR beta libraries. Using its own MiXCR run on the multiplex PCR reads, TCRdb lists one record per CDR3 protein. The table lists roughly 560,000 distinct CDR3 sequences, about 12% of them singletons, with over 7% in the top ten. Time point reported: newly diagnosed GD, antithyroid drugs for less than 3 months. PBMC RNA served as the TCR library source. Graves' disease diagnosis was established per American Thyroid Association guidelines. Findings of the study overall: Researchers examined only peripheral blood and not thyroid tissue.

The same specimen was also included in a second study, on T cells in Graves' hyperthyroidism and ophthalmopathy. As reported in that work: Each diagnosis was grounded in clinical symptoms, serum thyroxine and TRAb, thyroid ultrasound, and orbital computed tomography.

This receptor was obtained from a woman in her twenties or thirties with Graves disease. The rearrangement links TRBV18 to TRBJ2-1; D call uncertain. The sequencing used peripheral blood mononuclear cells (PBMCs), collected at new diagnosis, from a patient treated with antithyroid drugs. CDR3 nucleotides: TGTGCCAGCTCACCACGGTTAAGTTACAATGAGCAGTTCTTC. Translated: CASSPRLSYNEQFF.